This T cell receptor beta chain was sequenced during a study of shared clonotypes between healthy human individuals. Naive CD8 cells lacked CD45RO and underwent positive selection for CCR7, leaving out terminally differentiated effector memory CD45RA+ cells. As originally analysed: Quality scores were absent from the junction-only immunoSEQ sequences, so filtering differed. Some clones are missing from TCRdb's copy, which holds only in-frame ones; the method was immunoSEQ multiplex PCR. D and trimming come from the DNA, and the V and J calls and clone size come from that table. The top ten clones hold around 1.2% of a sample with 1.5 million to 2.5 million clones, approximately 94% of them seen once. Details on this clone: The same CDR3 arises from other DNA sequences in this sample as well.

CDR1 MNHEY and CDR2 SVGAGI come from the germline V gene. The CDR3 has 14 amino acids. V was shortened by 0 bases and J by 2 bases, with 6 bases between the two germline ends. The sequencing input was naive CD8+ T cells sorted from blood. The sequence was obtained from a man younger than 35 in good health. J is TRBJ2-3 and V is TRBV6-5, with a possible D match to TRBD1 (5 bases). The CDR3, as DNA: TGTGCCAGCAGTTACTCGGGGCCCACAGATACGCAGTATTTT. It is translated as CASSYSGPTDTQYF.